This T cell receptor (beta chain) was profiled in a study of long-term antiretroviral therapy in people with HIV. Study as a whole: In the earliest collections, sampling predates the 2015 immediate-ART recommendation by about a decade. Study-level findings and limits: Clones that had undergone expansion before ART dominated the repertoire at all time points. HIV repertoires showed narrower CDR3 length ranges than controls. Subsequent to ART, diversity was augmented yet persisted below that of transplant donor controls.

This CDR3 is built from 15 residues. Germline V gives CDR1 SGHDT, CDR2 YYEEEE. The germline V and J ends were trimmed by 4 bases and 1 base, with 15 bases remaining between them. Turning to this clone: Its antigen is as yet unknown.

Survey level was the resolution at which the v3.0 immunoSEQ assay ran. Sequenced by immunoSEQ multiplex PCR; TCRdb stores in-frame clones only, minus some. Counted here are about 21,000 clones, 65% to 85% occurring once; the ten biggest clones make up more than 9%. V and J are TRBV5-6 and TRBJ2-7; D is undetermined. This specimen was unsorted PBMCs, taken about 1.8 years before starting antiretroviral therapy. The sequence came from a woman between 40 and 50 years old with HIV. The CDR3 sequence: CASSPPASQSYEQYF. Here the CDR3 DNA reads TGTGCCAGCAGCCCACCGGCTAGTCAGTCCTACGAGCAGTACTTC. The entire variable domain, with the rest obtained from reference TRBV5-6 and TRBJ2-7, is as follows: DAGVTQSPTHLIKTRGQQVTLRCSPKSGHDTVSWYQQALGQGPQFIFQYYEEEERQRGNFPDRFSGHQFPNYSSELNVNALLLGDSALYLCASSPPASQSYEQYFGPGTRLTVT.